One and the same sample provided the 17 T cell receptor beta chains below, sequenced in a study of Graves' ophthalmopathy and Graves' hyperthyroidism. CDR3 regions of TCR beta were amplified from RNA transcripts. An opening RT-PCR round employed HTBI primers and preceded a second-round multiplex PCR. Each CDR3 protein is one row after TCRdb ran MiXCR on the multiplex PCR reads. There are over a million distinct CDR3 sequences in the sample; 35% to 40% occur only once, and 11% lies in the top ten. What was sequenced was peripheral blood or thyroid tissue (not recorded which). These receptors were obtained from an adult man with Graves' hyperthyroidism.

The chain employs TRBV9 and TRBJ2-7; 10 bases are a match to TRBD1. The CDR3 totals 15 residues. CDR1 and CDR2 (germline): SGDLS, YYNGEE. J lost 6 bases, V lost 4 bases, and 10 bases had no gene match. CDR3 region: CASSQGVTGGVEQYF. DNA for the CDR3: TGTGCCAGCAGCCAAGGCGTGACAGGGGGCGTCGAGCAGTACTTC.

Ten or more counts support this clonotype. The chain uses TRBV7-9 and TRBJ1-1; D is perhaps TRBD1 (6 bases). V dropped 3 bases and J dropped 5 bases, with 16 bases sitting between them. From germline, CDR1 is SEHNR and CDR2 FQNEAQ (reference sequence). The CDR3 extends over 15 amino acids. The CDR3 here is CASSLIRGLGTEAFF. DNA of the CDR3: TGTGCCAGCAGCTTGATTCGGGGGCTAGGAACTGAAGCTTTCTTT.

The genes are TRBV29-1 and TRBJ2-3; unclear D gene. V lost 7 bases, J lost 5 bases, and 13 bases lay in between. CDR3 length: 12 residues. Looked up from germline, CDR1 is SQVTM and CDR2 is ANQGSEA. This CDR3 reads CSAVGFGDTQYF. The CDR3, as DNA: TGCAGCGCCGTGGGTTTTGGAGATACGCAGTATTTT.

The rearrangement links TRBV19 to TRBJ2-3; 10 bases are shared with TRBD2. CDR3 length equals 17 residues. The germline V gene encodes CDR1 LNHDA and CDR2 SQIVND (reference sequence). V lost 6 bases and J lost 3; bases outside the gene matches: 12. The CDR3 DNA reads as TGTGCCAGTAGGGACCGTGGAGCGGGAGGGACGACAGATACGCAGTATTTT. It encodes CASRDRGAGGTTDTQYF.

V is TRBV6-6 and J is TRBJ1-4; D unclear. Germline lookup yields CDR1 MNHNY and CDR2 SVGAGI (reference sequence). V was pared by 8 bases and J by 3 bases, with 7 bases between. The CDR3 is 12 amino acids. The CDR3 region is CASGDSNEKLFF. The DNA of the CDR3 is TGTGCCAGCGGCGACTCTAATGAAAAACTGTTTTTT.

V usage is TRBV7-2 and J usage is TRBJ2-7; 11 nucleotides align to TRBD2. This CDR3 has 14 amino acids. Germline V gene data show CDR1 as SGHTA and CDR2 as FQGNSA. V dropped 6 bases and J dropped 6; count of bases not matched to a gene: 7. The DNA of the CDR3 is TGTGCCAGCAGGGTAGCGGGAGGGCCGGTCGAGCAGTACTTC. This encodes CASRVAGGPVEQYF.

The V call is TRBV7-2, the J call TRBJ2-5; D unresolved. The CDR3 totals 14 residues. Germline V gene sequence: CDR1 SGHTA, CDR2 FQGNSA. V dropped 5 bases and J dropped 6 bases, with 16 bases sitting between them. CDR3 sequence reads: CASSKNSMGKTQYF. Written as DNA, the CDR3 is TGTGCCAGCAGCAAGAATTCCATGGGGAAGACCCAGTACTTC.

Comment on this clonotype: This may come from a read error, since a much larger clone is one base off. The final CDR3 position lacks the conserved phenylalanine or tryptophan, pointing to a likely read error. The rearrangement joins TRBV29-1 to TRBJ1-1; D is unresolved. This CDR3 has 11 residues. Trimming removed 2 bases from V and 8 bases from J, with 9 bases in between. In germline, CDR1 is SQVTM, CDR2 ANQGSEA. The CDR3 DNA reads TGCAGCGTTGAAAATTTCGAGGAAGCTTTCTCT. Residues: CSVENFEEAFS.

In regard to this clonotype: This sequence may be a read error, since a much larger clone differs from it by one base. V is TRBV20-1 and J is TRBJ2-5, with TRBD1 matching over 7 bases. Germline CDR1 DFQATT, CDR2 SNEGSKA (reference sequence). Trimming removed 5 bases from V and 2 bases from J; junction bases left unmatched: 5. CDR3 length: 13 residues. The CDR3 spells CSARCRGQETQYF. The CDR3 nucleotides are TGCAGTGCTCGATGCAGGGGGCAAGAGACCCAGTACTTC.

Ten or more counts support this clonotype. The gene calls are TRBV7-6 and TRBJ1-4; a possible D gene is TRBD1 (5 bases). Germline values: CDR1 SGHVS, CDR2 FNYEAQ. The CDR3 loop spans 15 amino acids. The V end was cut by 5 bases, the J end by 8 bases, with 18 bases between. CDR3 DNA sequence: TGTGCCAGCAGCCCGGGCGGGGGAGTACGAGAAAAACTGTTTTTT. Translated: CASSPGGGVREKLFF.

Turning to this clonotype: A much larger clone sits a single nucleotide away, making a read error possible. The chain is built from TRBV19 and TRBJ2-7; perhaps TRBD1 as D (6 bases). The CDR3 contains 16 residues. The ends were cut back, 5 bases at V and 2 bases at J, with 19 bases in the middle. Germline values: CDR1 LNHDA, CDR2 SQIVND (reference sequence). The DNA of the CDR3 is TGTGCCAGTAGTTCAAGAAGAGGGGGAAACACCTACGAGCAGTACTTC. Residues: CASSSRRGGNTYEQYF.

This clonotype was observed a handful of times. V is TRBV25-1 and J is TRBJ2-3, with TRBD2 matching 12 bases. There are 16 residues in the CDR3. Germline-derived CDR1 and CDR2 are MGHDK and SYGVNS. V trimming: 3 bases; J trimming: 4 bases; junction bases outside the gene matches: 5. This CDR3 reads CASSEWTSGDADTQYF. The CDR3 region has the DNA TGTGCCAGCAGTGAGTGGACTAGCGGGGACGCAGATACGCAGTATTTT.

The rearrangement joins TRBV29-1 to TRBJ2-7, with D maybe TRBD1 (5 bases). The CDR3 runs 13 residues. Per germline, CDR1 SQVTM and CDR2 ANQGSEA. V lost 4 bases and J lost 0, with 10 bases in between. Here the CDR3 DNA reads TGCAGCGTTGGGACAACGACCTCCTACGAGCAGTACTTC. It translates to CSVGTTTSYEQYF.

This chain connects TRBV25-1 to TRBJ2-5; D possibly corresponds to TRBD2 (7 bases). V was clipped by 8 bases and J by 5 bases, with 18 bases between them. CDR1 and CDR2 from the germline V gene are MGHDK and SYGVNS. There are 14 residues in the CDR3. The CDR3 coding sequence is TGTGCCAGCGGGGGGACCGGGGGGCCTGAGACCCAGTACTTC. The encoded protein is CASGGTGGPETQYF.

The chain joins TRBV3-1 to TRBJ2-2, with unresolved D. Trimming took off 2 bases at V and 6 bases at J, with 10 bases between the two ends. CDR3 length: 14 residues. Per germline, CDR1 LGHDT and CDR2 YNNKEL (reference sequence). As DNA, the CDR3 is TGTGCCAGCAGCCAACCATTATTTTCCGGGGAGCTGTTTTTT. It yields the protein CASSQPLFSGELFF. The full variable domain, rest sourced from reference TRBV3-1 and TRBJ2-2, is DTAVSQTPKYLVTQMGNDKSIKCEQNLGHDTMYWYKQDSKKFLKIMFSYNNKELIINETVPNRFSPKSPDKAHLNLHINSLELGDSAVYFCASSQPLFSGELFFGEGSRLTVL.

The rearrangement links TRBV5-6 to TRBJ1-5, with 7 bases fitting TRBD1. The CDR3 spans 15 residues. With V trimmed by 5 bases and J by 4 bases, 9 bases remained unmatched. Germline CDR1 reads SGHDT; CDR2 reads YYEEEE. The CDR3 is CASSLGRGLNQPQHF. As DNA, the CDR3 is TGTGCCAGCAGTTTAGGCAGGGGGTTAAATCAGCCCCAGCATTTT.

This clonotype appeared a few times. The rearrangement joins TRBV6-6 to TRBJ1-1; possibly TRBD1 for D (6 bases). The germline V gene has CDR1 MNHNY and CDR2 SVGAGI (reference sequence). The CDR3 extends over 15 amino acids. V gave up 8 bases and J gave up 2 bases, with 18 bases separating them. The CDR3 reads CASEGDGEVNTEAFF. The CDR3 region has the DNA TGTGCCAGCGAGGGGGACGGCGAGGTTAACACTGAAGCTTTCTTT.